The next 4 T cell receptor beta chains were all read from a single sample in a study of shared clonotypes between healthy human individuals. The data were produced by immunoSEQ multiplex PCR, yet TCRdb's version contains in-frame clones alone and is incomplete. The sample contains about 1.5 million clones, around 97% of which appear only once. Sequencing input: naive CD4+ T cells sorted from blood. Subset described: CD45RA+ positively selected. These receptors were collected from a man younger than 40 in good health.

This rearrangement joins TRBV4-3 to TRBJ1-2; the D is unclear. Germline V gives CDR1 LGHNA, CDR2 YSLEER. Trimming took 0 bases from V and 6 from J, leaving 8 bases between them. The CDR3 totals 13 residues. The DNA for the CDR3 is TGCGCCAGCAGCCAAGATGTTCTGGATGGCTACACCTTC. Protein sequence: CASSQDVLDGYTF.

J is TRBJ2-3 and V is TRBV19; 9 positions match TRBD2. V lost 0 bases to trimming and J lost 2 bases; unmatched junction nucleotides: 12. Germline V CDR1 and CDR2: LNHDA, SQIVND (reference sequence). The CDR3 has 19 amino acids. The CDR3 DNA sequence: TGTGCCAGTAGTATAGATCTCCCCCTGACTAGCGGCGCCACAGATACGCAGTATTTT. This encodes CASSIDLPLTSGATDTQYF.

The chain carries TRBV7-6 and TRBJ2-3; D may correspond to TRBD1 or TRBD2 (5 bases each). V was cut by 5 bases and J by 2 bases, with 20 bases left in between. The CDR3 covers 17 residues. Germline CDR1 is SGHVS and CDR2 is FNYEAQ. The chain's CDR3 is CASSPGLARDPTDTQYF. The CDR3 region has the DNA TGTGCCAGCAGCCCCGGGTTGGCGAGGGACCCCACAGATACGCAGTATTTT.

Remarks on this clone: Other DNA sequences in the same sample also yield this CDR3. V gene TRBV28 combines with J gene TRBJ1-5; possible D gene TRBD1, 5 bases. This CDR3 is 14 amino acids long. V dropped 1 base and J dropped 2 bases, with 6 bases sitting between them. Germline CDR1 reads MDHEN; CDR2 reads SYDVKM. The CDR3 reads CASSLSGRNQPQHF. CDR3 DNA: TGTGCCAGCAGTTTATCAGGGCGCAATCAGCCCCAGCATTTT.